The clone carrying this T cell receptor (beta chain) was seen ten or more times. Four PCR rounds used nested alpha and beta constant region primers plus the SP2 primer. Each CDR3 protein gets one entry after TCRdb re-called the 5' RACE reads with MiXCR. The sample yields roughly 30,000 distinct CDR3 sequences, 16% seen once. The record originates from a study of naive and memory T cell subsets. An oligonucleotide containing a UMI was ligated to the 3' end of TCR cDNA. Whole-blood samples were approximately 2.6 ml of peripheral blood from healthy adult volunteers. Unsorted total RNA, about 1 to 1000 ng, was DNase treated before reverse transcription. The CDR3 consists of 13 residues. Germline-derived CDR1 and CDR2 are SEHNR and FQNEAQ (reference sequence). The V gene end was trimmed by 2 bases and the J gene end by 4 bases; junction bases not matched to a gene: 0.

The clonotype comes from a female donor in good health. This chain joins TRBV7-9 and TRBJ1-1, with 8 nucleotides matching TRBD1. In nucleotides, the CDR3 is TGTGCCAGCAGCTTACAGGGGGCCACTGAAGCTTTCTTT. This encodes CASSLQGATEAFF.